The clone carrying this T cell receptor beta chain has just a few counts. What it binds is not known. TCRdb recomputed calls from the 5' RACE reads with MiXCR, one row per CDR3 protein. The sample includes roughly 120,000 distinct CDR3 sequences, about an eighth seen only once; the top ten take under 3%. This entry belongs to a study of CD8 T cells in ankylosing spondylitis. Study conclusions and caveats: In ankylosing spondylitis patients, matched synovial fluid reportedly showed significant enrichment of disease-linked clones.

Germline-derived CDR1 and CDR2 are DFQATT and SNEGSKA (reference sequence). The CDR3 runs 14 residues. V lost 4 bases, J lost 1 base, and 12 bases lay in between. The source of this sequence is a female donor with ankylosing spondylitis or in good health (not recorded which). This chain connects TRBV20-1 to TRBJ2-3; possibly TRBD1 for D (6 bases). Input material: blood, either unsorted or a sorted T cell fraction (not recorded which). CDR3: CSANHREGTDTQYF. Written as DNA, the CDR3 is TGCAGTGCTAATCACAGGGAAGGCACAGATACGCAGTATTTT.